The 15 T cell receptor beta chains below were found in one sample sequenced in a study of blood T cell repertoires in COVID-19. Sequencing used immunoSEQ multiplex PCR; TCRdb keeps in-frame clones, though not all of them. The data show some 320,000 clones, with about 89% seen just once and approximately 5% held by the top ten. Sequenced material: PBMCs or T cells enriched from blood (not recorded which). The receptors were gathered from a man in his 60s who had recovered from COVID-19.

This chain uses TRBV7-9 with TRBJ2-7, with a tentative D call TRBD1 (6 bases). This CDR3 comprises 13 residues. V shed 5 bases and J shed 0 bases, with 8 bases lying between them. Germline V CDR1 and CDR2: SEHNR, FQNEAQ (reference sequence). CDR3 region: CASSRQDSYEQYF. In nucleotides, the CDR3 is TGTGCCAGCAGCCGACAGGACTCCTACGAGCAGTACTTC.

V usage is TRBV6-5 and J usage is TRBJ2-1; D possibly corresponds to TRBD1 (7 bases). The V and J ends lost 7 bases and 4 bases respectively, with 14 bases between them. Germline CDR1 reads MNHEY; CDR2 reads SVGAGI. The CDR3 extends over 14 amino acids. CDR3 sequence reads: CASKGASVYNEQFF. CDR3 bases: TGTGCCAGCAAGGGGGCTAGCGTATACAATGAGCAGTTCTTC.

This chain joins TRBV2 and TRBJ1-6; no clear D. The CDR3 sequence is 16 residues long. V was shortened by 3 bases and J by 3 bases, with 12 bases between the two germline ends. Per germline, CDR1 SNHLY and CDR2 FYNNEI. For the CDR3, the DNA is TGTGCCAGCAGTGAGAGGGATACCCGCTATAATTCACCCCTCCACTTT. Its protein is CASSERDTRYNSPLHF.

V and J are TRBV3-1 (or the pseudogene TRBV3-2) and TRBJ2-7; TRBD1 might be the D (6 bases). There are 14 residues in the CDR3. The V gene's germline CDR1 is LGHDT and CDR2 YNNKEL (reference sequence). The ends were cut back, 5 bases at V and 10 bases at J, with 21 bases in the middle. CDR3 DNA sequence: TGTGCCAGCAGCAAGACAGGCCAGCACATTAGACAGTACTTC. As protein: CASSKTGQHIRQYF.

The chain is built from TRBV4-1 and TRBJ2-1; 10 bases align to TRBD1. V was pared by 4 bases and J by 3 bases, with 3 bases of the junction left unmatched. CDR1 is MGHRA, CDR2 YSYEKL, per germline. The CDR3 has 15 residues. CDR3 bases: TGCGCCAGCAGCCGGGACAGGGGTGACTACAATGAGCAGTTCTTC. This translates into CASSRDRGDYNEQFF.

V and J are TRBV9 and TRBJ2-6; the D is unclear. V was shortened by 0 bases and J by 0 bases, with 4 bases between the two germline ends. The germline CDR1 and CDR2 sequences are SGDLS and YYNGEE. The CDR3 loop spans 15 amino acids. The CDR3 here is CASSVASSGANVLTF. DNA of the CDR3: TGTGCCAGCAGCGTAGCTTCCTCTGGGGCCAACGTCCTGACTTTC.

This clone was seen only once. The chain employs TRBV6-1 and TRBJ2-7; D gene ambiguous. CDR1 and CDR2 from the germline V gene are MNHNS and SASEGT. CDR3 size: 12 residues. V was cut by 2 bases and J by 1 base, with 3 bases left in between. The CDR3 coding sequence is TGTGCCAGCAGTGAACGTTCCTACGAGCAGTACTTC. Protein product: CASSERSYEQYF.

The chain links TRBV6-5 to TRBJ2-7; TRBD1 is a possible D gene (6 bases). The CDR3 loop spans 16 amino acids. Germline CDR1 is MNHEY and CDR2 is SVGAGI. Trimming removed 2 bases from V and 0 bases from J, with 14 bases in between. This CDR3 is CASSYPGHGDSYEQYF. DNA for the CDR3: TGTGCCAGCAGTTACCCGGGACACGGAGACTCCTACGAGCAGTACTTC.

The gene calls are TRBV6-4 and TRBJ2-2; D is uncertain. Trimming took 6 bases from V and 7 from J, leaving 15 bases between them. The CDR3 totals 14 residues. The germline CDR1 and CDR2 sequences are MRHNA and SNTAGT. The CDR3 nucleotides read TGTGCCAGCAGGACTGGCCCCTTGAGCGGGGAGCTGTTTTTT. The encoded protein is CASRTGPLSGELFF.

This chain connects TRBV5-1 to TRBJ2-6; tentatively, D is TRBD1 (5 bases). The CDR3 is 17 amino acids. The V end was cut by 4 bases, the J end by 0 bases, with 14 bases between. Germline-derived CDR1 and CDR2 are SGHRS and YFSETQ. CDR3: CASSPSTASSGANVLTF. CDR3 DNA: TGCGCCAGCAGCCCCTCGACAGCGAGCTCTGGGGCCAACGTCCTGACTTTC.

The V and J genes are TRBV18 and TRBJ1-1; 10 positions match TRBD1. Germline V lookup: CDR1 KGHSH, CDR2 LQKENI. The length of the CDR3 is 18 residues. With V trimmed by 6 bases and J by 1 base, 14 bases remained unmatched. The CDR3 sequence: CASSLRGRQGAGNTEAFF. DNA for the CDR3: TGTGCCAGCTCTCTAAGGGGGCGACAGGGGGCCGGGAACACTGAAGCTTTCTTT.

The chain has TRBV19 and TRBJ2-7; 12 nucleotides align to TRBD2. Losses at the gene ends were 6 bases for V and 3 bases for J; bases not matched to a gene: 6. Germline CDR1 and CDR2: LNHDA and SQIVND (reference sequence). The CDR3 extends over 15 amino acids. CDR3 in amino acids: CASRSLAGGNYEQYF. DNA of the CDR3: TGTGCCAGTAGGTCACTAGCGGGAGGAAACTACGAGCAGTACTTC.

CDR3 bases: TGCGCCAGCAGCTTGGAACCGGGAGGGAGCGAGCAGTACTTC. It specifies CASSLEPGGSEQYF. The chain uses TRBV5-1 and TRBJ2-7; 8 bases line up with TRBD2. This CDR3 has 14 residues. J lost 6 bases, V lost 0 bases, and 5 bases had no gene match. Germline V gene lookup returns CDR1 SGHRS and CDR2 YFSETQ.

The J gene is TRBJ2-1, the V gene TRBV6-5; D is possibly TRBD2 (5 bases). The length of the CDR3 is 15 residues. The germline CDR1 and CDR2 sequences are MNHEY and SVGAGI. Trimming took 3 bases from V and 7 from J, leaving 16 bases between them. The CDR3: CASSYQSGVGNEQFF. The CDR3 DNA reads as TGTGCCAGCAGTTATCAGTCCGGGGTAGGGAATGAGCAGTTCTTC.

This clone was observed a single time. This sequence joins TRBV5-1 and TRBJ2-1, with TRBD2 identical over 11 bases. Germline V CDR1 and CDR2: SGHRS, YFSETQ. The CDR3 length is 15 residues. V lost 6 bases, J lost 8 bases, and 10 bases stayed unmatched. This CDR3 is CASTETSGSFYEQFF. In DNA, the CDR3 is TGCGCCAGCACCGAAACTAGCGGGAGTTTCTATGAGCAGTTCTTC.